This T cell receptor (beta chain) is from a study of patients and donors after allogeneic stem cell transplantation. This clonotype was seen more than once but under ten times. V was cut by 6 bases and J by 3 bases, with 12 bases left in between. The CDR3 covers 14 residues. Germline CDR1 reads MNHEY; CDR2 reads SMNVEV (reference sequence). TCRdb re-called the RT-PCR reads with MiXCR, one entry per CDR3 protein. Here the sample spans about a million distinct CDR3 sequences, more than 15% being singletons. Sequenced input: blood, either unsorted or a sorted T cell fraction (not recorded which). V usage is TRBV27 and J usage is TRBJ1-5, with D maybe TRBD1 (6 bases). This receptor was taken from a human donor who was either an allogeneic HSCT recipient or a stem cell or donor lymphocyte infusion donor (not recorded which). It is not recorded whose cells these are; they may come from a transplant donor. CDR3 sequence: CASRGGQFNQPQHF. CDR3 bases: TGTGCCAGCAGGGGGGGGCAGTTCAATCAGCCCCAGCATTTT.